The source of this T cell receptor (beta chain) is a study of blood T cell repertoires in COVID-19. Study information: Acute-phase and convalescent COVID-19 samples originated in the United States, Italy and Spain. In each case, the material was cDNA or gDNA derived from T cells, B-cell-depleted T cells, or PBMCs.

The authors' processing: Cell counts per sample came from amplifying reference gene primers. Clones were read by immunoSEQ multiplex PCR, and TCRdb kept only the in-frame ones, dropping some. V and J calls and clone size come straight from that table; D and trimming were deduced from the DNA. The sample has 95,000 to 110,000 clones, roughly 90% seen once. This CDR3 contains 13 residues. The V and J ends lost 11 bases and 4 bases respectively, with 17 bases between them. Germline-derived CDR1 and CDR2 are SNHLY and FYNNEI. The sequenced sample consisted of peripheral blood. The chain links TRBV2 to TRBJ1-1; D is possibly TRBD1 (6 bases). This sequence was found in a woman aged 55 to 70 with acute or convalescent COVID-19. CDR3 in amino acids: CAGQQGWSTEAFF. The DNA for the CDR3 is TGTGCCGGACAACAGGGTTGGTCCACTGAAGCTTTCTTT.